These 8 T cell receptor beta chains were all obtained from the same sample, sequenced in a study of T cells in Graves' hyperthyroidism and ophthalmopathy. Amplification yielded TCR beta CDR3 regions, with RNA transcripts as the source. With the HTBI primer set, the TCR CDR3 went through a first round of RT-PCR. TCRdb analysed the multiplex PCR reads with MiXCR anew, one entry per CDR3 protein. This sample yields about 200,000 distinct CDR3 sequences, of which 17% are seen a single time; under 65% belongs to the top ten. The specimen was blood. Receptors were obtained from a man between 45 and 60 years old with Graves' hyperthyroidism.

This clonotype was seen ten or more times. The gene calls are TRBV7-9 and TRBJ2-7; TRBD1 or TRBD2 may be the D gene (6 bases each). V lost 5 bases and J 2 bases, leaving 16 bases between the germline ends. CDR1 and CDR2 from the germline V gene are SEHNR and FQNEAQ (reference sequence). The length of the CDR3 is 15 residues. The CDR3 loop is CASSGRWGATYEQYF. For the CDR3, the DNA is TGTGCCAGCAGCGGTCGGTGGGGGGCTACCTACGAGCAGTACTTC.

The chain is built from TRBV2 and TRBJ2-2; 9 bases agree with TRBD1. The V segment lost 8 bases and the J segment 0 bases; nucleotides outside the gene matches: 10. The germline CDR1 and CDR2 sequences are SNHLY and FYNNEI. The CDR3 sequence is 17 residues long. For the CDR3, the DNA is TGTGCCAGCCGGGACAGGGACCGATTAGCGAACACCGGGGAGCTGTTTTTT. Encoded protein: CASRDRDRLANTGELFF. The entire variable domain, with the rest obtained from reference TRBV2 and TRBJ2-2, is as follows: EPEVTQTPSHQVTQMGQEVILRCVPISNHLYFYWYRQILGQKVEFLVSFYNNEISEKSEIFDDQFSVERPDGSNFTLKIRSTKLEDSAMYFCASRDRDRLANTGELFFGEGSRLTVL.

Judged by abundance, this clonotype is medium-sized. The V gene is TRBV30, the J gene TRBJ2-1, with TRBD2 matching 9 bases. The length of the CDR3 is 14 residues. In germline, CDR1 is GTSNPN, CDR2 SVGIG (reference sequence). V lost 4 bases to trimming and J lost 4 bases; unmatched junction nucleotides: 5. The CDR3 sequence is CAWNPSGIYNEQFF. In nucleotides, the CDR3 is TGTGCCTGGAATCCTAGCGGGATATACAATGAGCAGTTCTTC.

This clonotype came up many times. The CDR3 DNA is TGTGCCAGCAGCTTAGACGACAGGGGGCAGGAGACCCAGTACTTC. Amino acids: CASSLDDRGQETQYF. The genes are TRBV7-9 and TRBJ2-5, with 10 positions matching TRBD1. CDR1 SEHNR and CDR2 FQNEAQ come from the germline V gene (reference sequence). Germline trimming cut 1 base from V and 5 bases from J; bases unmatched to any gene: 4. This CDR3 comprises 15 residues. The full variable domain, completed using reference TRBV7-9 and TRBJ2-5, is DTGVSQNPRHKITKRGQNVTFRCDPISEHNRLYWYRQTLGQGPEFLTYFQNEAQLEKSRLLSDRFSAERPKGSFSTLEIQRTEQGDSAMYLCASSLDDRGQETQYFGPGTRLLVL.

This clonotype occurred many times. The chain is built from TRBV28 and TRBJ2-7; tentatively, D is TRBD1 (5 bases). In germline, CDR1 is MDHEN, CDR2 SYDVKM. CDR3 length: 15 residues. V gave up 3 bases and J gave up 2 bases, with 14 bases separating them. The DNA of the CDR3 is TGTGCCAGCAGTTTCTCACAGGAAGGGACCTACGAGCAGTACTTC. Translating it yields CASSFSQEGTYEQYF.

In this sample, this clonotype turned up many times. The chain combines TRBV6-2 or TRBV6-3 with TRBJ1-1; possibly TRBD1 for D (6 bases). CDR1 is MNHEY and CDR2 is SVGEGT in the germline V gene. There are 15 residues in the CDR3. The V and J ends lost 0 bases and 6 bases respectively, with 14 bases between them. CDR3 protein: CASSYSEGGLSEAFF. CDR3 sequence (DNA): TGTGCCAGCAGTTACTCGGAGGGGGGATTGTCTGAAGCTTTCTTT.

This clonotype was seen ten or more times. V usage is TRBV12-3 or TRBV12-4 and J usage is TRBJ1-2, with D perhaps TRBD1 (6 bases). The CDR3 has 13 residues. The ends were cut back, 6 bases at V and 6 bases at J, with 14 bases in the middle. The CDR3 loop is CASSLGGAHGYTF. DNA for the CDR3: TGTGCCAGCAGCCTCGGGGGGGCGCATGGCTACACCTTC.

This clonotype has just a few counts. This chain joins TRBV12-3 or TRBV12-4 and TRBJ2-7, with 10 bases matching TRBD2. This CDR3 contains 18 residues. V shed 4 bases and J 1 base; nucleotides not matched to a gene: 13. The CDR3 region is CASSSVFQREGRSYEQYF. The CDR3 nucleotides are TGTGCCAGCAGTTCGGTTTTTCAGCGGGAGGGCCGTTCCTACGAGCAGTACTTC.